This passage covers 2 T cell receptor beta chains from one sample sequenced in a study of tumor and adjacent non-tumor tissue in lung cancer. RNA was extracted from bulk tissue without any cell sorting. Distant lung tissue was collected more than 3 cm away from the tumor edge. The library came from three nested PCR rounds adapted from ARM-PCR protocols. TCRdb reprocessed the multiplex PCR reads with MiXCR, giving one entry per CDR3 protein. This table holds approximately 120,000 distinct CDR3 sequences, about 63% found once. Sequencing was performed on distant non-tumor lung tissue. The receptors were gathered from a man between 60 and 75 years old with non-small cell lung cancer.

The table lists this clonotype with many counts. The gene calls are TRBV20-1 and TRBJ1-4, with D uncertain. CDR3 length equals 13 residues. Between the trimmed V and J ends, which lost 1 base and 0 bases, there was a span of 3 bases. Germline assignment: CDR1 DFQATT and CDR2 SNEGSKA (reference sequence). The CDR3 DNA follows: TGCAGTGCTAGAGGGGCAACTAATGAAAAACTGTTTTTT. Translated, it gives CSARGATNEKLFF.

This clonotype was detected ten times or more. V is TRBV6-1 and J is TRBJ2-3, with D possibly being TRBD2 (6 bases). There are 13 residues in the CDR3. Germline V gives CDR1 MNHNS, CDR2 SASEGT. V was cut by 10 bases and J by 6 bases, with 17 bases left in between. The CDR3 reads CATQFMGGDTQYF. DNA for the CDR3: TGTGCCACCCAGTTTATGGGGGGTGATACGCAGTATTTT.